This T cell receptor (beta chain) was obtained from a study of patients and donors after allogeneic stem cell transplantation. TCRdb called the RT-PCR reads again in MiXCR, with one record for every CDR3 protein. The table shows roughly 940,000 distinct CDR3 sequences, with approximately 18% occurring only once. This clonotype was observed a handful of times. Germline V gives CDR1 SGHRS, CDR2 YFSETQ. The junction had 3 bases not matched to a gene; V was cut back by 0 bases and J by 5 bases. The CDR3 is 15 residues long. The source of this sequence is a human donor who was either an allogeneic HSCT recipient or a stem cell or donor lymphocyte infusion donor (not recorded which). It is not recorded whose cells these are; they may come from a transplant donor. Input material: blood, either unsorted or a sorted T cell fraction (not recorded which). The chain couples TRBV5-1 to TRBJ1-1; 11 nucleotides match TRBD1. DNA for the CDR3: TGCGCCAGCAGCTTGGAAGGACAGGGGGCGACTGAAGCTTTCTTT. This codes for CASSLEGQGATEAFF.